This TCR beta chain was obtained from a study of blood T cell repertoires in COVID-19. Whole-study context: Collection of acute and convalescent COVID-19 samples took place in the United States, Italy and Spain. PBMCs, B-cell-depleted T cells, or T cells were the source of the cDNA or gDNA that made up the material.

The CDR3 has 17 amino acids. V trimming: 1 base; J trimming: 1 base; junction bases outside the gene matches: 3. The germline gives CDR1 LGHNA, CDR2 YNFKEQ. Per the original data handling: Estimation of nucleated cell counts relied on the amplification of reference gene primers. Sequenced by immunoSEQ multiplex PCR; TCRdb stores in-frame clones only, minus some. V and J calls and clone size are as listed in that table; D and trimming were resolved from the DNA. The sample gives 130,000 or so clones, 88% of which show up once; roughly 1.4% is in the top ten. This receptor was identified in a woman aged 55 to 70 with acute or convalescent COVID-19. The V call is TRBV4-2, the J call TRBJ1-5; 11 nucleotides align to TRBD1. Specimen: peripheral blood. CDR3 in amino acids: CASSQGTGGRSNQPQHF. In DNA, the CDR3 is TGTGCCAGCAGCCAAGGGACAGGGGGCAGGAGCAATCAGCCCCAGCATTTT.